The clone carrying this TCR beta chain was seen many times. The data were taken from a study of early T cells in non-severe SARS-CoV-2 infection. The V end lost 5 bases, the J end lost 4 bases, and 17 bases lay between the germline ends. This CDR3 is 15 amino acids long. Germline-derived CDR1 and CDR2 are SEHNR and FQNEAQ (reference sequence). Each CDR3 protein is one row after TCRdb ran MiXCR on the 5' RACE reads. The sample consists of approximately 120,000 distinct CDR3 sequences, under 15% of them appearing once. This clonotype was obtained from an adult who was a healthcare worker with PCR-confirmed SARS-CoV-2 infection or an uninfected control (not recorded which). The V gene is TRBV7-9, the J gene TRBJ1-1; tentative D call: TRBD1 (6 bases). The sample comprised whole blood. This CDR3 reads CASSAQGTMGTEAFF. For the CDR3, the DNA is TGTGCCAGCAGCGCCCAGGGGACAATGGGCACTGAAGCTTTCTTT.